This TCR beta chain was identified during a study of T cells after posttransplantation cyclophosphamide. Study findings and constraints: Blood and skin or GI T cell repertoires showed limited TRB overlap. Recipient CMV seropositivity and CMV reactivation strongly tracked TRB clonality. Donor CD8+ memory clones often dominated recipient blood repertoires at later times.

Germline V gives CDR1 MDHEN, CDR2 SYDVKM. This CDR3 has 16 amino acids. Trimming shortened V by 6 bases and J by 5 bases, and 22 bases separated the two germline ends. Method: immunoSEQ multiplex PCR; TCRdb's copy keeps in-frame clones and lacks some. The sample has about 22,000 clones, roughly 90% seen once. In the case of this clone: Its target is not known.

A marrow graft followed busulfan-fludarabine conditioning, with cyclophosphamide on days +3 and +4. The source is a female patient in her thirties or forties who received an allogeneic stem cell transplant from an unrelated donor, was CMV-positive, and had no GVHD. Some T cells may have come from the graft donor. The chain employs TRBV28 and TRBJ1-2; D is unclear. Sequencing used PBMCs, obtained after allogeneic stem cell transplant with posttransplant cyclophosphamide. This chain's CDR3 is CASSPGGSMLGYGYTF. The CDR3 region has the DNA TGTGCCAGCAGCCCCGGAGGCTCCATGCTGGGGTATGGCTACACCTTC.